This record concerns one T cell receptor beta chain sequence. TCRdb keeps only in-frame clones here, not all; method: immunoSEQ multiplex PCR. This table holds around 89,000 clones, roughly four fifths found once. The record originates from a study of control samples from healthy donors and cancer patients. CDR3 size: 14 residues. CDR1 is SGHKS, CDR2 YYEKEE, per germline (reference sequence). Trimming removed 0 bases from V and 4 bases from J, with 10 bases in between. The sequence derives from a woman in her sixties in good health. Sequencing was performed on blood. V usage is TRBV5-5 and J usage is TRBJ1-2; perhaps TRBD1 as D (6 bases). Here the CDR3 DNA reads TGTGCCAGCAGCTTGGGGGACACCAGCTATGGCTACACCTTC. Protein product: CASSLGDTSYGYTF. Combining the CDR3 with reference TRBV5-5 and TRBJ1-2 gives the whole variable domain DAGVTQSPTHLIKTRGQQVTLRCSPISGHKSVSWYQQVLGQGPQFIFQYYEKEERGRGNFPDRFSARQFPNYSSELNVNALLLGDSALYLCASSLGDTSYGYTFGSGTRLTVV.